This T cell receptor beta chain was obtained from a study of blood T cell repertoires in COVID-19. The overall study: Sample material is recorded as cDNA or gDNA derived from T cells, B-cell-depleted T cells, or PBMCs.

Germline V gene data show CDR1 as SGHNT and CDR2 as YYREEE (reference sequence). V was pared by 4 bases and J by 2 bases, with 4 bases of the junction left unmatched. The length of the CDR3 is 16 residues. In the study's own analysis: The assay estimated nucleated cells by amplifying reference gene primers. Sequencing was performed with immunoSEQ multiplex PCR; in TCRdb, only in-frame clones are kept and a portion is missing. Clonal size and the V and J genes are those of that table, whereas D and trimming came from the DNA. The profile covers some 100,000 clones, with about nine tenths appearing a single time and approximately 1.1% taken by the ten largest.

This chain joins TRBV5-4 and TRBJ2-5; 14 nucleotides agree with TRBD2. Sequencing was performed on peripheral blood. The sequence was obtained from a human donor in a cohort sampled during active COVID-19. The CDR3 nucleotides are TGTGCCAGCAGCCAACGACTAGCGGGAGGGCAAGAGACCCAGTACTTC. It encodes CASSQRLAGGQETQYF. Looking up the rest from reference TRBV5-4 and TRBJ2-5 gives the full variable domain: ETGVTQSPTHLIKTRGQQVTLRCSSQSGHNTVSWYQQALGQGPQFIFQYYREEENGRGNFPPRFSGLQFPNYSSELNVNALELDDSALYLCASSQRLAGGQETQYFGPGTRLLVL.